This TCR beta chain was captured in a study of shared clonotypes between healthy human individuals. Clones were read by immunoSEQ multiplex PCR, and TCRdb kept only the in-frame ones, dropping some. The table includes fewer than 350,000 clones, over 75% detected once. Trimming cost V 11 bases and J 0 bases; bases outside gene matches: 9. Per germline, CDR1 SEHNR and CDR2 FQNEAQ (reference sequence). The CDR3 consists of 15 residues. The clonotype was recovered from a man in his late teens or twenties in good health. Sequencing input: memory CD8+ T cells sorted from blood. The subset here: CD45RO+ cells pooled with CCR7-negative TemRA cells. The gene calls are TRBV7-9 and TRBJ2-3; 9 bases agree with TRBD2. CDR3 residues: CALRSSGGSTDTQYF. The CDR3, as DNA: TGTGCCCTCCGGAGTAGCGGGGGTAGCACAGATACGCAGTATTTT.